A single sample gave rise to the 13 T cell receptor beta chains below, sequenced in a study of human T cells and chemical hapten exposure. TCRdb independently ran MiXCR on the RACE reads; one entry per CDR3 protein. The sample comprises under 400,000 distinct CDR3 sequences, approximately 5.1% of which are singletons, and 2.5% to 3% rests with the top ten. Time point here: pre-sensitization, week 0. Treatment defined: therapeutic diphenylcyclopropenone sensitization with weekly scalp DPC. The sequenced sample was whole blood, obtained in connection with sensitization to the hapten diphenylcyclopropenone (DPC). These receptors were taken from a woman aged 50 to 60 with alopecia areata. Some clones in this sample may be carry-over from other donors' samples.

Ten or more counts support this clonotype. This chain connects TRBV29-1 to TRBJ2-6; TRBD2 agrees at 13 bases. Trimming took 6 bases from V and 4 from J; bases not matched to a gene: 9. The germline CDR1 and CDR2 sequences are SQVTM and ANQGSEA. This CDR3 has 17 amino acids. The CDR3 sequence is CSVASGLAGTGANVLTF. CDR3 DNA sequence: TGCAGCGTCGCATCGGGACTAGCGGGAACGGGGGCCAACGTCCTGACTTTC.

This clonotype has more than one count but fewer than ten. The chain is built from TRBV19 and TRBJ2-2, with 8 bases matching TRBD2. The CDR3 length is 16 residues. CDR1 is LNHDA, CDR2 SQIVND, per germline (reference sequence). J lost 6 bases, V lost 5 bases, and 11 bases had no gene match. The DNA of the CDR3 is TGTGCCAGTAGTCCCCGGGGAGCGGGAGCCTCCGGGGAGCTGTTTTTT. Residues: CASSPRGAGASGELFF.

In this sample, this clonotype turned up many times. The genes are TRBV4-3 and TRBJ1-1; D is unresolved. The CDR3 spans 12 residues. V was shortened by 0 bases and J by 7 bases, with 6 bases between the two germline ends. Germline CDR1 reads LGHNA; CDR2 reads YSLEER. The CDR3 here is CASSQDNGEAFF. Written as DNA, the CDR3 is TGCGCCAGCAGCCAAGATAACGGTGAAGCTTTCTTT.

This clonotype was counted many times. The chain links TRBV7-2 to TRBJ2-3; 13 bases line up with TRBD2. V gave up 5 bases and J gave up 5 bases; unmatched junction bases: 10. The CDR3 contains 17 residues. In germline, CDR1 is SGHTA, CDR2 FQGNSA. CDR3 sequence: CASSLRLAGGSRDTQYF. The CDR3 DNA reads TGTGCCAGCAGCCTGAGACTAGCGGGAGGCTCAAGAGATACGCAGTATTTT.

This clonotype has only a few counts. This chain links TRBV12-3 or TRBV12-4 with TRBJ2-5, with D maybe TRBD1 (5 bases). This CDR3 has 13 amino acids. Trimming left V 3 bases short and J 4 bases short, with 9 bases between. CDR3 loop: CASSFAGIETQYF. In DNA form, the CDR3 reads TGTGCCAGCAGTTTTGCAGGGATAGAGACCCAGTACTTC.

The table lists this clonotype with many counts. The gene calls are TRBV20-1 and TRBJ2-7, with D possibly called TRBD1 or TRBD2 (5 bases each). The CDR3 consists of 14 residues. Germline CDR1 and CDR2: DFQATT and SNEGSKA (reference sequence). With 0 bases removed from V and 7 bases from J, the gap between germline ends came to 16 bases. The CDR3 DNA sequence: TGCAGTGCTAGAGATCTCGCAGGGACGGGAGAGCAGTACTTC. This codes for CSARDLAGTGEQYF.

The table lists this clonotype with many counts. V and J are TRBV24-1 and TRBJ2-5; 7 bases align to TRBD1. The CDR3 runs 18 residues. The V gene end was trimmed by 4 bases and the J gene end by 4 bases; junction bases not matched to a gene: 17. The germline V gene has CDR1 KGHDR and CDR2 SFDVKD. CDR3 sequence reads: CATSDPFSDRELRETQYF. CDR3 DNA: TGTGCCACCAGTGACCCTTTCTCTGACAGGGAGTTGCGAGAGACCCAGTACTTC.

The V gene is TRBV29-1, the J gene TRBJ1-4; the D is unclear. This CDR3 region has 11 residues. Germline V CDR1 and CDR2: SQVTM, ANQGSEA. Trimming left V 4 bases short and J 8 bases short, with 8 bases between. The CDR3 coding sequence is TGCAGCGTTGTAGTTTTGGAAAAACTGTTTTTT. This encodes CSVVVLEKLFF.

In this sample, this clonotype turned up many times. This rearrangement joins TRBV7-2 to TRBJ2-3, with TRBD1 matching 8 bases. In germline, CDR1 is SGHTA, CDR2 FQGNSA. The CDR3 loop spans 17 amino acids. Trimming at V came to 1 base and at J to 4 bases, leaving 10 bases not matched to a gene. CDR3 region: CASSLVADRVVADTQYF. The CDR3 DNA sequence: TGTGCCAGCAGCTTAGTTGCGGACAGGGTGGTGGCAGATACGCAGTATTTT.

CDR3 loop: CASRTPRNSVGEKLFF. The DNA of the CDR3 is TGTGCCAGCAGGACTCCCCGCAATTCGGTGGGGGAAAAACTGTTTTTT. This chain joins TRBV28 and TRBJ1-4; D remains unclear. V was pared by 6 bases and J by 8 bases, with 22 bases between. CDR3 length: 16 amino acids. Germline values: CDR1 MDHEN, CDR2 SYDVKM. The complete variable domain, with remaining parts taken from reference TRBV28 and TRBJ1-4, reads DVKVTQSSRYLVKRTGEKVFLECVQDMDHENMFWYRQDPGLGLRLIYFSYDVKMKEKGDIPEGYSVSREKKERFSLILESASTNQTSMYLCASRTPRNSVGEKLFFGSGTQLSVL.

In its sample, this clonotype was seen a few times. The chain employs TRBV7-9 and TRBJ1-6; 7 nucleotides align to TRBD1. The length of the CDR3 is 17 residues. Germline trimming cut 1 base from V and 4 bases from J; bases unmatched to any gene: 7. Looked up from germline, CDR1 is SEHNR and CDR2 is FQNEAQ (reference sequence). The CDR3 loop is CASSLEQGKTYNSPLHF. The DNA for the CDR3 is TGTGCCAGCAGCTTAGAACAGGGGAAAACATATAATTCACCCCTCCACTTT.

This rearrangement joins TRBV29-1 to TRBJ2-4; TRBD1 aligns across 8 bases. The CDR3 loop spans 12 amino acids. V lost 6 bases to trimming and J lost 6 bases; unmatched junction nucleotides: 4. The V gene's germline CDR1 is SQVTM and CDR2 ANQGSEA. The CDR3, as DNA: TGCAGCGTCAGAGGGACAGGAAACATTCAGTACTTC. It codes for CSVRGTGNIQYF.

This clonotype was seen ten or more times. The genes are TRBV7-2 and TRBJ2-5; possibly TRBD1 for D (5 bases). Germline CDR1 SGHTA, CDR2 FQGNSA. The V and J ends lost 5 bases and 4 bases respectively, with 17 bases between them. CDR3 length: 15 amino acids. In DNA, the CDR3 is TGTGCCAGCAGCCCCGCCGCCGACAGCATAGAGACCCAGTACTTC. Residues: CASSPAADSIETQYF.